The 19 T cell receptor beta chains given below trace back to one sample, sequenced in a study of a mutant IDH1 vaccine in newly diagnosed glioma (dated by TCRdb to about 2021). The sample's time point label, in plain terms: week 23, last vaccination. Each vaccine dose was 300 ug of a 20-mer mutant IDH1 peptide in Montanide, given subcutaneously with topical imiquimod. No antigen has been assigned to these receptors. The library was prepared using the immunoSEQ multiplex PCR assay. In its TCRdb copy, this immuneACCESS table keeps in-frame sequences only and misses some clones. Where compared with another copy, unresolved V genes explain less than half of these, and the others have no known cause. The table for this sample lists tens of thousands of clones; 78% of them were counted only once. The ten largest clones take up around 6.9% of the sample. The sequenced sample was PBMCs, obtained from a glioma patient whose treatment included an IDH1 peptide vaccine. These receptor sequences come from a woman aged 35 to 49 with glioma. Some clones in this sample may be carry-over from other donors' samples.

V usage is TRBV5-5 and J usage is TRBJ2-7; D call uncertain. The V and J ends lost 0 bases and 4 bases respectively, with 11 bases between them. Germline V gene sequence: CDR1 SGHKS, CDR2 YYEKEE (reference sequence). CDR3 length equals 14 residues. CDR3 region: CASSLVRAGYEQYF. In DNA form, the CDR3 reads TGTGCCAGCAGCTTGGTTAGGGCTGGGTACGAGCAGTACTTC.

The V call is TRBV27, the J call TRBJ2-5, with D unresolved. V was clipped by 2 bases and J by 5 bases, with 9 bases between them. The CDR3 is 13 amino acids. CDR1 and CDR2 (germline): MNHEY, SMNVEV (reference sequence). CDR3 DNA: TGTGCCAGCAGTTTAAGAGGATGGGAGACCCAGTACTTC. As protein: CASSLRGWETQYF.

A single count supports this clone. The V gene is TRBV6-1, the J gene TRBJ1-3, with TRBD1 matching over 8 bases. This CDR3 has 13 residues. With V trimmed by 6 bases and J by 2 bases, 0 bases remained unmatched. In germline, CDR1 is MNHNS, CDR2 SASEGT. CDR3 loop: CASRTGAGNTIYF. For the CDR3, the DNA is TGTGCCAGCAGGACAGGGGCTGGAAACACCATATATTTT.

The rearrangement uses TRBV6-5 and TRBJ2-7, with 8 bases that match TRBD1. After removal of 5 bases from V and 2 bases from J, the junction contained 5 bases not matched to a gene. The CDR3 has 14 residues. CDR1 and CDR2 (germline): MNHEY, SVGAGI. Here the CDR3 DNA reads TGTGCCAGCAGTGGGGACAGGAGGGCCTACGAGCAGTACTTC. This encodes CASSGDRRAYEQYF.

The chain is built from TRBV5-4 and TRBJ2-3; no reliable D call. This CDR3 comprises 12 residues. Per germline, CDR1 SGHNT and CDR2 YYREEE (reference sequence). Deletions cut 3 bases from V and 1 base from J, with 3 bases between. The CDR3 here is CASSYRTDTQYF. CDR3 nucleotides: TGTGCCAGCAGCTATCGCACAGATACGCAGTATTTT. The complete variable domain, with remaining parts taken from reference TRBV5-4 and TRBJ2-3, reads ETGVTQSPTHLIKTRGQQVTLRCSSQSGHNTVSWYQQALGQGPQFIFQYYREEENGRGNFPPRFSGLQFPNYSSELNVNALELDDSALYLCASSYRTDTQYFGPGTRLTVL.

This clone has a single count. CDR3 sequence: CASAGGNSPLHF. As DNA, the CDR3 is TGTGCCAGCGCGGGGGGGAATTCACCCCTCCACTTT. J is TRBJ1-6 and V is TRBV9, with D possibly TRBD1 on 5 matching bases. CDR1 SGDLS and CDR2 YYNGEE come from the germline V gene. With 7 bases removed from V and 7 bases from J, the gap between germline ends came to 9 bases. There are 12 residues in the CDR3.

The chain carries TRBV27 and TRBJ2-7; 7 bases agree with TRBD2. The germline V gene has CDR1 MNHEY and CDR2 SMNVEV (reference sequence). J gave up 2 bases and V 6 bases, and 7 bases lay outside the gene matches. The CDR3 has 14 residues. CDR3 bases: TGTGCCAGCAGCCCCGGGGGGTCCCCCTACGAGCAGTACTTC. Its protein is CASSPGGSPYEQYF.

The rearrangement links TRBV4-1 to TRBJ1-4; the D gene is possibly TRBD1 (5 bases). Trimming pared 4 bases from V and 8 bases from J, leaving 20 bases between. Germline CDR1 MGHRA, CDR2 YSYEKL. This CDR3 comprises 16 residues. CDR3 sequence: CASSPPARQGGEKLFF. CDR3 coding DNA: TGCGCCAGCAGCCCCCCCGCGAGGCAGGGTGGCGAAAAACTGTTTTTT.

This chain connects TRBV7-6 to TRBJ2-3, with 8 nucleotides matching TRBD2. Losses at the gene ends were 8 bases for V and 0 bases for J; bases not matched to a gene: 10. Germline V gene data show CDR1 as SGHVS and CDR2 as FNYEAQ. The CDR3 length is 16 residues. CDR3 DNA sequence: TGTGCCAGCCGGGGGATGGTAGCGGGGAGCACAGATACGCAGTATTTT. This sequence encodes CASRGMVAGSTDTQYF.

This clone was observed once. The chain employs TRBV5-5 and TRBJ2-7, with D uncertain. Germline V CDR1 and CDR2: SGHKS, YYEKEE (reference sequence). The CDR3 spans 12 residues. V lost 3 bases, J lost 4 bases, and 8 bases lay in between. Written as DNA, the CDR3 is TGTGCCAGCAGCTCTCTGCAGTACGAGCAGTACTTC. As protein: CASSSLQYEQYF.

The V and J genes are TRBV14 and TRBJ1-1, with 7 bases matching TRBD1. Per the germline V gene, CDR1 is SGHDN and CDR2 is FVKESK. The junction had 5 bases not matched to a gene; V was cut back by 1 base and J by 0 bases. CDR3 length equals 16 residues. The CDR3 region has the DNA TGTGCCAGCAGCCAAGTGACAGGGTCCATGAACACTGAAGCTTTCTTT. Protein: CASSQVTGSMNTEAFF.

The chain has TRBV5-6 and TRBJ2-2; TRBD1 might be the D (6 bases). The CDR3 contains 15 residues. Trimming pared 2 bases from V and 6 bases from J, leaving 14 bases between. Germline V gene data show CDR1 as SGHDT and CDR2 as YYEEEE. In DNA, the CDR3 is TGTGCCAGCAGCTTTTATACAGGGAAGGCCGGGGAGCTGTTTTTT. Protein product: CASSFYTGKAGELFF.

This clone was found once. The CDR3 DNA follows: TGTGCCAGCACCGCTAAGGACGAGCAGTACTTC. Its translation is CASTAKDEQYF. The chain links TRBV6-6 to TRBJ2-7; D is unclear. V was trimmed by 7 bases and J by 5 bases, leaving 9 bases between them. CDR1 and CDR2 (germline): MNHNY, SVGAGI (reference sequence). The CDR3 runs 11 residues.

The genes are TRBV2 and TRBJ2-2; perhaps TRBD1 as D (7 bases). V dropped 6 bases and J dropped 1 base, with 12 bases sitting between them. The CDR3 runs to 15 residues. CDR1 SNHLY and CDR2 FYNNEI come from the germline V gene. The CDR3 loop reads CASRRGTENTGELFF. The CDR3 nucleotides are TGTGCCAGCAGACGCGGGACAGAGAACACCGGGGAGCTGTTTTTT.

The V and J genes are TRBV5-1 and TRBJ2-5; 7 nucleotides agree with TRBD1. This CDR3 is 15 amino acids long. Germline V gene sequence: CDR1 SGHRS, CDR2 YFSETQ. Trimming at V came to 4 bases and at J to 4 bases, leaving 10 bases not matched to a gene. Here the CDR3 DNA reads TGCGCCAGCAGCAATTCCGGGACAGTGGGAGAGACCCAGTACTTC. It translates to CASSNSGTVGETQYF.

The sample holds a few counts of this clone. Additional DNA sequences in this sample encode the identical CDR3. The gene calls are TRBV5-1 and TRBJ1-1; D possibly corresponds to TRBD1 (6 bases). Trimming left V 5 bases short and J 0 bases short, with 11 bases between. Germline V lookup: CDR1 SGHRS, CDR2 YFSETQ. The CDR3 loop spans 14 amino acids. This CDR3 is CASRAGTMNTEAFF. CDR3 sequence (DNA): TGCGCCAGCAGAGCCGGGACAATGAACACTGAAGCTTTCTTT. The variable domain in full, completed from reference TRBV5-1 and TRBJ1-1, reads KAGVTQTPRYLIKTRGQQVTLSCSPISGHRSVSWYQQTPGQGLQFLFEYFSETQRNKGNFPGRFSGRQFSNSRSEMNVSTLELGDSALYLCASRAGTMNTEAFFGQGTRLTVV.

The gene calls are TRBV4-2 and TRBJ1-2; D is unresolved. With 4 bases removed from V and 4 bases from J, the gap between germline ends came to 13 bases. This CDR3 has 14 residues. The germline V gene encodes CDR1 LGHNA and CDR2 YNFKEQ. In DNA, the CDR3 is TGTGCCAGCAGCCGAGTCGGGGAATCCTATGGCTACACCTTC. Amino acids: CASSRVGESYGYTF.

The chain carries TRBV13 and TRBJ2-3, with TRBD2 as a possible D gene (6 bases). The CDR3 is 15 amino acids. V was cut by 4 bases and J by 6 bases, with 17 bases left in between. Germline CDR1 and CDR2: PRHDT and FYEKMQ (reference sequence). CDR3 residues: CASSSKTLAMDTQYF. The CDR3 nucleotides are TGTGCCAGCAGCTCAAAGACGCTAGCGATGGATACGCAGTATTTT.

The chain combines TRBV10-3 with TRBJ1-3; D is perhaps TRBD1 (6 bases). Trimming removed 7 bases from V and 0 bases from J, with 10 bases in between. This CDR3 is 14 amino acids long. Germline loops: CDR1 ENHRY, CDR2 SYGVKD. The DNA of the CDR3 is TGTGCCATCACCACAGGGATCTCTGGAAACACCATATATTTT. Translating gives CAITTGISGNTIYF.